The clone carrying this T cell receptor (beta chain) was seen repeatedly, ten times or more. No antigen is known for it. The record originates from a study of identical twins. General observations from the study: Out-of-frame alpha sequences common to twins exhibited an excess of low generation probability. Rather than following the same donors, the conclusions depended on cross-sectional statistical analysis.

The CDR3 extends over 14 amino acids. The ends were cut back, 0 bases at V and 5 bases at J, with 12 bases in the middle. Germline CDR1 SGHRS, CDR2 YFSETQ. A single record per CDR3 protein comes from TCRdb applying MiXCR to the 5' RACE reads. This sample yields 1.5 million to 2 million distinct CDR3 sequences, of which less than 40% are seen a single time; approximately 0.29% belongs to the top ten. Material: cord blood. The TCR sequence derives from a newborn girl in good health. The J gene is TRBJ2-7, the V gene TRBV5-1, with D possibly matching TRBD1 (6 bases). The CDR3 bases are TGCGCCAGCAGCTTGGCCGACAGGAGAGACGAGCAGTACTTC. This gives the protein CASSLADRRDEQYF.